This TCR beta chain comes out of a study of cytomegalovirus exposure and HLA in healthy donors. The germline gives CDR1 SGHTA, CDR2 FQGNSA. The CDR3 length is 14 residues. J was trimmed by 5 bases and V by 8 bases; bases with no gene match: 7. PCR used 60 Vbeta primers and 13 Jbeta primers. Here immunoSEQ multiplex PCR was the method, and the copy in TCRdb shows in-frame clones only, minus some. The sample carries approximately 190,000 clones, more than 75% recorded once. This TCR derives from a woman aged 50 to 65 in good health and CMV-seropositive. This sequence joins TRBV7-2 and TRBJ2-2; 8 bases are shared with TRBD2. The sample was PBMCs. The CDR3 DNA reads as TGTGCCAGCCAAGGGACGGGGGGGACCGGGGAGCTGTTTTTT. Protein product: CASQGTGGTGELFF.